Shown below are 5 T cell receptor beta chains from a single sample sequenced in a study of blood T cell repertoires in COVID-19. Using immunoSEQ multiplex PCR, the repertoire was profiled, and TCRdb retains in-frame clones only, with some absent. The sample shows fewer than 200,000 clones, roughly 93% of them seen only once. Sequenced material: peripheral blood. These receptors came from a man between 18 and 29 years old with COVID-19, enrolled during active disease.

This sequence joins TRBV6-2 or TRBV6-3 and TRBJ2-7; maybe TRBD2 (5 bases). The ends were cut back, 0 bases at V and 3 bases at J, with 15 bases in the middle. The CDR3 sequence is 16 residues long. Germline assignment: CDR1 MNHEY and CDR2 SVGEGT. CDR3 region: CASSYSKRNLNYEQYF. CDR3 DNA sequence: TGTGCCAGCAGTTACTCGAAGCGGAACCTAAACTACGAGCAGTACTTC.

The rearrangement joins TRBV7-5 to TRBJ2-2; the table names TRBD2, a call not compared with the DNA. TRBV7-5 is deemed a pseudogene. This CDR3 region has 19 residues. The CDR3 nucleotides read TGTGCCAGAACTCTAATAGCGGGAGGGTGGGTCTTAAGGACCGGGGAGCTGTTTTTT. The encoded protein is CARTLIAGGWVLRTGELFF.

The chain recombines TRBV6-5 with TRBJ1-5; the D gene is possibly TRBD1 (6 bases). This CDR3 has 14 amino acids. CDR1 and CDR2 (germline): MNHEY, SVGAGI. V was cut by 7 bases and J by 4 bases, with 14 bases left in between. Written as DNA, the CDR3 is TGTGCCAGCAACAGGGATCGAAGTAATCAGCCCCAGCATTTT. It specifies CASNRDRSNQPQHF.

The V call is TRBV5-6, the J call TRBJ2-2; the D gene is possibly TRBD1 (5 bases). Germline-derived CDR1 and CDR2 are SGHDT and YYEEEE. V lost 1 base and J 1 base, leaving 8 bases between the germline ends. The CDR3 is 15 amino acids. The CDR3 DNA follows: TGTGCCAGCAGCTTGTCAGGGCGGAACACCGGGGAGCTGTTTTTT. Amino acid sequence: CASSLSGRNTGELFF.

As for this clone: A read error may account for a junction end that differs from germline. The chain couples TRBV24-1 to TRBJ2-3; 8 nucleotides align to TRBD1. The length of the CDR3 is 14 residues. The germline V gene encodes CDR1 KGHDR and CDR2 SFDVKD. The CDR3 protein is CATGDWTGLDTQYF. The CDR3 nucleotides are TGTGCCACCGGTGATTGGACAGGGTTAGATACGCAGTATTTT.